The rows below give T cell receptor beta chains drawn from one sample of a study of blood T cell repertoires in COVID-19. The method was immunoSEQ multiplex PCR; TCRdb's version includes in-frame clones alone and lacks a portion of them. The repertoire has fewer than 400,000 clones, 85% of them found once; the top ten carry about 3.6%. Sequenced: peripheral blood. The receptors originated from a woman in her late teens or twenties with acute or convalescent COVID-19. Each CDR3 is given with its conserved first and last residue. The order of the fields is D gene, V gene, CDR3 length, clone size, J gene, CDR3 DNA, CDR3 protein. The D gene is left open where the match is weak. Clone size, where shown, is once, few, many, or a class for clones that have expanded.

NA	TRBV6-1	15	NA	TRBJ2-3	TGTGCCAGCAGTGAACGAGGTCGGAGCACAGATACGCAGTATTTT	CASSERGRSTDTQYF
TRBD1	TRBV24-1	16	NA	TRBJ2-1	TGTGCCACCAGTGATGCGGACAGGGCCACCTACAATGAGCAGTTCTTC	CATSDADRATYNEQFF
NA	TRBV29-1	15	NA	TRBJ1-2	TGCAGCGTTGGGCCACCCGAGGTGTTTAACTATGGCTACACCTTC	CSVGPPEVFNYGYTF
NA	TRBV9	15	NA	TRBJ1-3	TGTGCCAGCAGCGTAGGGGGGCTCTCTGGAAACACCATATATTTT	CASSVGGLSGNTIYF
NA	TRBV11-1	16	NA	TRBJ2-3	TGTGCCAGCAGCTTAGGTCTAGCAGCTAGCACAGATACGCAGTATTTT	CASSLGLAASTDTQYF
NA	TRBV27	17	once	TRBJ2-3	TGTGCCAGCCACACTAATTGGGGCGGTCCGAGCACAGATACGCAGTATTTT	CASHTNWGGPSTDTQYF
TRBD1	TRBV11-3	15	NA	TRBJ2-5	TGTGCCAGCAGCTCGGGACAGACCCTTTTCGAGACCCAGTACTTC	CASSSGQTLFETQYF
NA	TRBV24-1	14	NA	TRBJ1-1	TGTGCCACCAGTGATTCCTCTACGCGAACTGAAGCTTTCTTT	CATSDSSTRTEAFF
NA	TRBV14	15	NA	TRBJ1-1	TGTGCCAGCAGCCGGTACCGGGAGATGAACACTGAAGCTTTCTTT	CASSRYREMNTEAFF
TRBD1	TRBV11-2	14	NA	TRBJ1-2	TGTGCCAGCAGCTTAGGGACAGGGCTCTATGGCTACACCTTC	CASSLGTGLYGYTF
NA	TRBV29-1	10	NA	TRBJ2-3	TGCAGTGCAGGGGTAGATACGCAGTATTTT	CSAGVDTQYF
TRBD2	TRBV9	15	NA	TRBJ2-7	TGTGCCAGCAGCGCGGGGGGGCTAGCGGCCTACGAGCAGTACTTC	CASSAGGLAAYEQYF
NA	TRBV11-2	15	once	TRBJ1-3	TGTGCCAGCACCACCCTAACAGGCGCTGGAAACACCATATATTTT	CASTTLTGAGNTIYF
TRBD1	TRBV4-1	14	NA	TRBJ1-5	TGCGCCAGCAGCGTCGGACAGGGGGCTCAGCCCCAGCATTTT	CASSVGQGAQPQHF
NA	TRBV4-1	15	NA	TRBJ2-5	TGCGCCAGCAGGCCTGTTTTCAGGGGGGTCCAGACCCAGTACTTC	CASRPVFRGVQTQYF
TRBD2	TRBV6-5	14	NA	TRBJ2-5	TGTGCCAGCAGACAGGGACTAGCCGAAGAGACCCAGTACTTC	CASRQGLAEETQYF
TRBD1	TRBV5-1	15	NA	TRBJ2-2	TGCGCCAGCAGCTGGCAGGGACAGGACACCGGGGAGCTGTTTTTT	CASSWQGQDTGELFF
TRBD2	TRBV2	15	NA	TRBJ2-7	TGTGCCAGCAGTGTATCTAGCGGGAGAACCTACGAGCAGTACTTC	CASSVSSGRTYEQYF
TRBD2	TRBV6-6	15	NA	TRBJ2-7	TGTGCCAGCAGTCCAATGCGGGAGCTCTCCTACGAGCAGTACTTC	CASSPMRELSYEQYF
NA	TRBV19	15	once	TRBJ1-2	TGTGCCAGTACCCCATATCGACAGTGGGCTAGTGGCTACACCTTC	CASTPYRQWASGYTF
NA	TRBV24-1	16	once	TRBJ2-2	TGTGCCACCAGTGATGGGATAACAGGTTTCACCGGGGAGCTGTTTTTT	CATSDGITGFTGELFF
NA	TRBV2	14	NA	TRBJ2-2	TGTGCCAGCAGTGGAACGAGGGAAACCGGGGAGCTGTTTTTT	CASSGTRETGELFF
NA	TRBV7-9	15	NA	TRBJ1-5	TGTGCCAGCAGCTTACGACGGGATAGCAATCAGCCCCAGCATTTT	CASSLRRDSNQPQHF
NA	TRBV2	13	NA	TRBJ1-1	TGTGCCAGCAGTAGTAGGGAGGGTACTGAAGCTTTCTTT	CASSSREGTEAFF